The source of this T cell receptor beta chain is a study of cytomegalovirus exposure and HLA in healthy donors. Study results and limitations: Judged likely to be a sequencing artifact was a cluster of highly shared sequence variants. In a later analysis, TCR beta V- and J-gene trimming was associated with a missense DCLRE1C variant. Reportedly, TCR beta sequences accurately predicted HLA-A and HLA-B alleles in most subjects.

With 60 Vbeta and 13 Jbeta primers, the PCR was carried out. Measured with immunoSEQ multiplex PCR; TCRdb has only the in-frame clones, and not every one. The profile covers around 150,000 clones, with 70% to 85% appearing a single time and about 6.8% taken by the ten largest. This clone turned up a few times. Its antigen remains unidentified. Germline assignment: CDR1 WNHNN and CDR2 SYGVQD (reference sequence). This CDR3 contains 14 residues. Trimming removed 1 base at V and 0 bases at J, with 5 bases between. The sequencing input was PBMCs. The receptor comes from a man aged 45-60 years in good health and CMV-seropositive. The chain combines TRBV10-1 with TRBJ2-3; D is unclear. The CDR3 is CASSEWQSTDTQYF. DNA for the CDR3: TGCGCCAGCAGTGAGTGGCAAAGCACAGATACGCAGTATTTT.